Following are 3 T cell receptor beta chains from one sample sequenced in a study of cytomegalovirus exposure and HLA in healthy donors. The PCR contained 60 Vbeta and 13 Jbeta primers. Only in-frame clones appear in the TCRdb table, and some are missing; sequencing was by immunoSEQ multiplex PCR. The sample consists of more than 95,000 clones, 78% of them appearing once. The specimen sequenced was PBMCs. The source is a man aged 25 to 40 in good health and CMV-seropositive.

V and J are TRBV9 and TRBJ2-7; TRBD2 agrees at 9 bases. The V gene end was trimmed by 4 bases and the J gene end by 3 bases; junction bases not matched to a gene: 8. This CDR3 has 15 amino acids. The germline CDR1 and CDR2 sequences are SGDLS and YYNGEE. CDR3 in DNA: TGTGCCAGCAGCATGGGTGAAGCGGGAGGCTACGAGCAGTACTTC. Its protein product is CASSMGEAGGYEQYF.

This chain links TRBV9 with TRBJ1-3, with 7 positions matching TRBD1. From germline, CDR1 is SGDLS and CDR2 YYNGEE. The CDR3 sequence is 16 residues long. V was pared by 4 bases and J by 2 bases, with 9 bases of the junction left unmatched. The CDR3 DNA reads as TGTGCCAGCAGCTCGACAGGGCGGGGGGCTGGAAACACCATATATTTT. Translated, it gives CASSSTGRGAGNTIYF.

V usage is TRBV5-6 and J usage is TRBJ1-2; 12 nucleotides line up with TRBD1. The trim removed 4 bases at V and 4 bases at J, leaving 8 bases unmatched. Germline V lookup: CDR1 SGHDT, CDR2 YYEEEE. The length of the CDR3 is 16 residues. Here the CDR3 reads CASSPGTGGAGYGYTF. The CDR3 DNA sequence: TGTGCCAGCAGCCCAGGGACAGGGGGCGCAGGCTATGGCTACACCTTC.